A selection of T cell receptor beta chains follows, all from one sample in a study of human T cells and chemical hapten exposure. TCRdb independently ran MiXCR on the 5' RACE reads; one entry per CDR3 protein. The table has over 70,000 distinct CDR3 sequences, 15% to 20% seen once. Source of these receptors: a female donor in good health. Each CDR3 is given without its conserved first and last residue. The D gene is left open where the match is weak.

v_gene: TRBV24-1; len: 12; d_gene: .; j_gene: TRBJ2-3; CDR3aa: ATPGGQSSNTQY
v_gene: TRBV4-3; len: 12; d_gene: .; j_gene: TRBJ1-1; CDR3aa: ASSQEGMNTEAF
v_gene: TRBV28; len: 14; d_gene: .; j_gene: TRBJ1-5; CDR3aa: ASSPLQGTASEPQH
v_gene: TRBV7-2; len: 14; d_gene: .; j_gene: TRBJ1-3; CDR3aa: ASSLGGAGSGNTIY
v_gene: TRBV4-3; len: 13; d_gene: .; j_gene: TRBJ2-3; CDR3aa: ASSQDRGPLDTQY
v_gene: TRBV2; len: 13; d_gene: TRBD2; j_gene: TRBJ2-1; CDR3aa: ASSEAVAGVIEQF
v_gene: TRBV6-2/TRBV6-3; len: 14; d_gene: TRBD1; j_gene: TRBJ1-1; CDR3aa: ASSKQRGQGRTEAF
v_gene: TRBV7-2; len: 14; d_gene: TRBD2; j_gene: TRBJ2-6; CDR3aa: ASSFMGGSGANVLT
v_gene: TRBV7-9; len: 15; d_gene: .; j_gene: TRBJ2-2; CDR3aa: ASSRVNGTLYTGELF
v_gene: TRBV28; len: 13; d_gene: .; j_gene: TRBJ1-6; CDR3aa: ASSFVRGWDSPLH
v_gene: TRBV6-5; len: 13; d_gene: .; j_gene: TRBJ1-5; CDR3aa: ASSLSGTINQPQH
v_gene: TRBV3-1; len: 17; d_gene: .; j_gene: TRBJ2-3; CDR3aa: ASSQGALRRAYGGDTQY
v_gene: TRBV5-1; len: 13; d_gene: .; j_gene: TRBJ2-7; CDR3aa: ASSLGVVGRYEQY
v_gene: TRBV5-6; len: 13; d_gene: TRBD1; j_gene: TRBJ2-3; CDR3aa: ASSIWDRRTDTQY
v_gene: TRBV20-1; len: 13; d_gene: TRBD1; j_gene: TRBJ2-7; CDR3aa: SAYDTGTGTYEQY
v_gene: TRBV14; len: 11; d_gene: .; j_gene: TRBJ2-3; CDR3aa: ASRRTGTDTQY
v_gene: TRBV20-1; len: 11; d_gene: .; j_gene: TRBJ2-7; CDR3aa: SALRLVPYEQY
v_gene: TRBV29-1; len: 11; d_gene: .; j_gene: TRBJ2-3; CDR3aa: SVDGQSTDTQY
v_gene: TRBV19; len: 15; d_gene: .; j_gene: TRBJ1-5; CDR3aa: ASSIMREGRRNQPQH
v_gene: TRBV10-3; len: 11; d_gene: .; j_gene: TRBJ2-7; CDR3aa: AIAPDRNYEQY
v_gene: TRBV9; len: 16; d_gene: TRBD1; j_gene: TRBJ2-6; CDR3aa: ASSFSGTGGAGANVLT
v_gene: TRBV11-3; len: 12; d_gene: TRBD1; j_gene: TRBJ2-1; CDR3aa: ASSLGGDRGEQF
v_gene: TRBV6-2/TRBV6-3; len: 11; d_gene: .; j_gene: TRBJ1-5; CDR3aa: ASQLRYNQPQH
v_gene: TRBV7-9; len: 18; d_gene: .; j_gene: TRBJ2-6; CDR3aa: ASSYDPYFSSDSGANVLT
v_gene: TRBV4-3; len: 13; d_gene: .; j_gene: TRBJ1-4; CDR3aa: ASSQGDLANEKLF
v_gene: TRBV20-1; len: 11; d_gene: .; j_gene: TRBJ2-3; CDR3aa: SAREDVTDTQY
v_gene: TRBV28; len: 12; d_gene: TRBD1; j_gene: TRBJ2-4; CDR3aa: ASRFVDRGGIQY
v_gene: TRBV5-1; len: 11; d_gene: .; j_gene: TRBJ1-1; CDR3aa: ASLSSRGTEAF
v_gene: TRBV7-9; len: 11; d_gene: .; j_gene: TRBJ2-1; CDR3aa: ASSRGLHNEQF